Shown below are 14 T cell receptor beta chains from a single sample sequenced in a study of glioma-infiltrating T cells. The iRepertoire nested amplicon-rescue multiplex PCR amplified TCR alpha and beta CDR3s from RNA. TCRdb fed the multiplex PCR reads into MiXCR, producing one record per CDR3 protein. The sample lists 150,000 to 200,000 distinct CDR3 sequences; about 40% were seen once. The source material was glioma tissue, nonneoplastic brain tissue, or PBMCs (not recorded which). These TCRs come from a human donor with low-grade glioma or glioblastoma, undergoing nonglioma brain surgery, or in good health (not recorded which).

For this clonotype: A clone one base away is much larger, so this may be a read error. This rearrangement joins TRBV19 to TRBJ2-1; D is perhaps TRBD1 or TRBD2 (5 bases each). The CDR3 contains 14 residues. The V gene's germline CDR1 is LNHDA and CDR2 SQIVND (reference sequence). The CDR3 protein is CASTIGTTTNKQFF. CDR3 DNA: TGTGCCAGTACCATAGGGACCACCACCAATAAGCAGTTCTTC.

The chain employs TRBV7-9 and TRBJ2-1, with 7 bases fitting TRBD2. CDR1 is SEHNR and CDR2 is FQNEAQ in the germline V gene (reference sequence). The CDR3 spans 17 residues. V was clipped by 6 bases and J by 9 bases; unmatched bases: 20. CDR3 region: CASRTPLRGTNSGEQFF. The CDR3 region has the DNA TGTGCCAGCAGAACACCCCTCCGCGGGACTAATTCGGGTGAGCAGTTCTTC.

The sample holds many counts of this clonotype. The chain employs TRBV20-1 and TRBJ2-7; D is unclear. CDR3 length: 11 amino acids. V was pared by 0 bases and J by 3 bases, with 3 bases between. Germline assignment: CDR1 DFQATT and CDR2 SNEGSKA (reference sequence). CDR3 in DNA: TGCAGTGCTAGAGAAGGCTACGAGCAGTACTTC. Its protein is CSAREGYEQYF.

This sequence joins TRBV6-8 and TRBJ2-5; D remains unclear. The CDR3 sequence is 10 residues long. V lost 6 bases and J lost 6, with 5 bases in between. CDR1 and CDR2 from the germline V gene are MNHGY and SAAAGT. CDR3 sequence reads: CASRLQTQYF. The CDR3 coding sequence is TGTGCCAGCAGGTTGCAGACCCAGTACTTC.

This clonotype came up a few times. The V call is TRBV4-1, the J call TRBJ1-2; no definite D call. Germline V gives CDR1 MGHRA, CDR2 YSYEKL. The CDR3 is 13 residues long. The V end was cut by 0 bases, the J end by 8 bases, with 10 bases between. The CDR3, as DNA: TGCGCCAGCAGCCAAGAGTTCACAATAGGCTACACCTTC. This sequence encodes CASSQEFTIGYTF.

This clonotype was seen a few times. The CDR3 region has the DNA TGCGCCAGCAGCTACAACACAGGGGGGACTGGAAATGAGCAGTTCTTC. It codes for CASSYNTGGTGNEQFF. The chain carries TRBV5-1 and TRBJ2-1, with 8 positions matching TRBD1. Germline CDR1 is SGHRS and CDR2 is YFSETQ. The CDR3 loop spans 16 amino acids. Unmatched junction bases numbered 12, after V lost 3 bases and J lost 7 bases.

This chain links TRBV19 with TRBJ2-1; D is unclear. Trimming left V 3 bases short and J 6 bases short, with 6 bases between. In germline, CDR1 is LNHDA, CDR2 SQIVND (reference sequence). This CDR3 has 12 residues. CDR3 region: CASSIYSNEQFF. CDR3 in DNA: TGTGCCAGTAGTATCTATTCCAATGAGCAGTTCTTC.

Remarks on this clonotype: A much larger clone lies one base from this, so it may be a read error. This chain connects TRBV19 to TRBJ2-3; 14 nucleotides align to TRBD2. With 5 bases clipped from V and 10 bases from J, the junction kept 8 bases outside the gene matches. Germline loops: CDR1 LNHDA, CDR2 SQIVND (reference sequence). The CDR3 is made up of 15 amino acids. The chain's CDR3 is CASSLRLAGGPAQYF. DNA of the CDR3: TGTGCCAGTAGTTTAAGACTAGCGGGAGGGCCGGCGCAGTATTTT. Filled out from reference TRBV19 and TRBJ2-3, the complete variable domain reads DGGITQSPKYLFRKEGQNVTLSCEQNLNHDAMYWYRQDPGQGLRLIYYSQIVNDFQKGDIAEGYSVSREKKESFPLTVTSAQKNPTAFYLCASSLRLAGGPAQYFGPGTRLTVL.

In the case of this clonotype: A much larger clone differs from this one at a single base, so this may be a read error. The gene calls are TRBV15 and TRBJ2-2, with D maybe TRBD1 (5 bases). CDR1 is LNHNV and CDR2 is YYDKDF in the germline V gene (reference sequence). Trimming shortened V by 3 bases and J by 4 bases, and 9 bases separated the two germline ends. This CDR3 spans 14 amino acids. CDR3 protein: CATSRTDSTGELFF. The CDR3 nucleotides are TGTGCCACCAGCAGGACAGACAGCACCGGGGAGCTGTTTTTT.

This chain links TRBV9 with TRBJ1-3; D ambiguous. The germline gives CDR1 SGDLS, CDR2 YYNGEE. This CDR3 has 17 residues. The V and J ends lost 0 bases and 0 bases respectively, with 13 bases between them. In DNA form, the CDR3 reads TGTGCCAGCAGCGTAGGGATAGGTGTACGCTCTGGAAACACCATATATTTT. Translating it yields CASSVGIGVRSGNTIYF.

This clonotype was seen ten or more times. The chain combines TRBV29-1 with TRBJ2-5, with D unclear. The germline V gene encodes CDR1 SQVTM and CDR2 ANQGSEA. V lost 2 bases, J lost 2 bases, and 6 bases lay in between. The CDR3 consists of 12 residues. The CDR3: CSVEPQQETQYF. CDR3 in DNA: TGCAGCGTTGAACCACAGCAAGAGACCCAGTACTTC.

Worth noting for this clonotype: A much more abundant neighbour one base away suggests this may be a read error. The chain carries TRBV20-1 and TRBJ1-1; 9 bases are shared with TRBD1. In germline, CDR1 is DFQATT, CDR2 SNEGSKA (reference sequence). With V trimmed by 8 bases and J by 0 bases, 13 bases remained unmatched. The CDR3 spans 16 residues. The CDR3 region has the DNA TGCAGTCCTCGCTCCGGGACAGGGTGGATGAACACTGAAGCTTTCTTT. Its protein product is CSPRSGTGWMNTEAFF.

This clonotype was found a few times. The CDR3 bases are TGTGCCAGCAGCCCGGGTGAAAAACTGTTTTTT. Translating gives CASSPGEKLFF. This chain connects TRBV12-3 or TRBV12-4 to TRBJ1-4; D is ambiguous. The CDR3 is 11 residues long. The germline V and J ends were trimmed by 6 bases and 7 bases, with 6 bases remaining between them.

This clonotype was observed a few times. The chain is built from TRBV3-1 and TRBJ2-5; 11 bases map to TRBD2. Trimming cost V 5 bases and J 5 bases; bases outside gene matches: 7. The length of the CDR3 is 15 residues. CDR1 LGHDT and CDR2 YNNKEL come from the germline V gene (reference sequence). CDR3 amino acids: CASSVTSGRGETQYF. CDR3 DNA: TGTGCCAGCAGCGTAACTAGCGGGAGAGGCGAGACCCAGTACTTC.